This TCR beta chain is drawn from a study of post-analysis software for immune sequencing data. Study outcomes and limitations: Controls had lower frequencies than patients of four or five TRBV segments, which included TRBV5-6, TRBV5-1 and TRBV20-1. Those samples that were prepared in the same batch co-clustered strongly by F measure. For normalized Chao1 diversity, multiple sclerosis patients scored significantly lower than controls did.

Incorporated into the TCR beta cDNA libraries were unique molecular identifiers, which served to reduce PCR and sequencing biases. Some 500,000 cDNA molecules came from roughly 0.93 to 9.6 million T cells. A single record per CDR3 protein comes from TCRdb applying MiXCR to the PCR reads. The sample contains about 260,000 distinct CDR3 sequences, roughly a third of which appear only once. The CDR3 is 11 amino acids. Germline lookup yields CDR1 MDHEN and CDR2 SYDVKM. V shed 6 bases and J shed 9 bases, with 11 bases lying between them. This clonotype was recorded at least ten times. Its specificity is unknown.

The rearrangement links TRBV28 to TRBJ2-5; D is possibly TRBD2 (6 bases). The specimen was blood. The clonotype comes from a girl aged 5-17 years with multiple sclerosis. The CDR3 region is CASREGSAQYF. CDR3 bases: TGTGCCAGCAGGGAGGGGTCGGCCCAGTACTTC.